The entry below gives a single T cell receptor (beta chain) sequence along with its context. The antigen is unknown. This entry belongs to a study of graft-versus-host responses after intestinal transplantation. Study summary: Grafts were multivisceral, liver-intestinal, or isolated intestinal. Every recipient underwent anti-thymocyte globulin induction, then tacrolimus and steroids for approximately 3 years.

Libraries were prepared by immunoSEQ multiplex PCR; TCRdb keeps only in-frame clonotypes and omits some of them. Among about 100,000 clones listed, roughly 91% were seen once. Germline V gives CDR1 MGHRA, CDR2 YSYEKL. J lost 6 bases, V lost 0 bases, and 11 bases had no gene match. The CDR3 covers 16 residues. Study results and caveats: Graft-donor T cell macrochimerism coincided with high graft-versus-host to host-versus-graft clonal ratios in allografts. With peak circulating GvH clone levels came an association with early post-transplant HvG declines.

This TCR was sampled from a human donor who was the organ donor for an intestinal transplant. The sample here was unstimulated CD4+ T cells sorted from spleen or lymph node cells, taken before transplant. The chain combines TRBV4-1 with TRBJ2-7; 7 nucleotides match TRBD2. This CDR3 is CASSQDQAGVVPEQYF. CDR3 bases: TGCGCCAGCAGCCAAGATCAGGCGGGGGTGGTACCCGAGCAGTACTTC.